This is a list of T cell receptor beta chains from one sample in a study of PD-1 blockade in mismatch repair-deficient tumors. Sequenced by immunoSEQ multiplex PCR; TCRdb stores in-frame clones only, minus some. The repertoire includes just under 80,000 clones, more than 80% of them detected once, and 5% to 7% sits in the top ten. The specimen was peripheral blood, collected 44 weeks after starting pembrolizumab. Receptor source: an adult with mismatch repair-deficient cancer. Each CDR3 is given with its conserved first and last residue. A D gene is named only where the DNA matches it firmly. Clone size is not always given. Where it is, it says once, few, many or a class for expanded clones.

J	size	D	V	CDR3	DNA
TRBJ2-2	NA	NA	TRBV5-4	CASSLGSKQVAGELFF	TGTGCCAGCAGCCTCGGAAGCAAACAGGTTGCCGGGGAGCTGTTTTTT
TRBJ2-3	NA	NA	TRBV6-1	CASSVDGGGTDTQYF	TGTGCCAGCAGTGTTGACGGGGGTGGCACAGATACGCAGTATTTT
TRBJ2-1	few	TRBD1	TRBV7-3	CASSVRDSHEQFF	TGTGCCAGCAGCGTCCGGGACAGCCATGAGCAGTTCTTC
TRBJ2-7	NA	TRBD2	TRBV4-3	CASSQDRLAGAVNEQYF	TGCGCCAGCAGCCAAGATCGCCTAGCGGGAGCCGTGAACGAGCAGTACTTC
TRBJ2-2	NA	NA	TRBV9	CASSVDGSPTGELFF	TGTGCCAGCAGCGTAGACGGGAGTCCAACCGGGGAGCTGTTTTTT
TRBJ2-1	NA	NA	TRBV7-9	CASSLTQWQFF	TGTGCCAGCAGCCTCACCCAATGGCAGTTCTTC
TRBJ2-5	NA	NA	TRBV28	CASSLSGFQETQYF	TGTGCCAGCAGTTTATCAGGTTTCCAAGAGACCCAGTACTTC
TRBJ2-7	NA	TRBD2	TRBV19	CASSLASGTYEQYF	TGTGCCAGTAGTCTTGCTAGCGGGACCTACGAGCAGTACTTC
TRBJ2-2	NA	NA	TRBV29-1	CSVGRDWNTGELFF	TGCAGCGTTGGTAGGGACTGGAACACCGGGGAGCTGTTTTTT
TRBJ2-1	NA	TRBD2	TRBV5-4	CASSSGSAGGENNEQFF	TGTGCCAGCAGCTCGGGGAGCGCGGGAGGTGAGAACAATGAGCAGTTCTTC
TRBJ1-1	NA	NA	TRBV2	CASSQTVIVFF	TGTGCCAGCAGCCAAACCGTGATTGTTTTCTTT
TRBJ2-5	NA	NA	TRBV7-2	CASGTYQETQYF	TGTGCCAGCGGGACATACCAAGAGACCCAGTACTTC
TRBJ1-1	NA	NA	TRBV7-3	CASSRQTNTEAFF	TGTGCCAGCAGCAGACAGACGAACACTGAAGCTTTCTTT